Detailed here is one T cell receptor (beta chain). What it binds is not known. The entry originates in a study of cytomegalovirus exposure and HLA in healthy donors. Background on the study: Falling in the Caucasian-associated ancestry cluster were roughly 86% of approximately 400 genotyped donors. Study results and limitations: The productive fraction for most TCR beta V segments was about 90% or about 30% in an earlier analysis. Analysis was performed later, and it showed HLA-associated TCR beta chains to be more clonally expanded than equally common others.

The CDR3 is 14 amino acids. In germline, CDR1 is SGHTA, CDR2 FQGNSA. V dropped 2 bases and J dropped 5 bases, with 12 bases sitting between them. The PCR had 60 Vbeta and 13 Jbeta primers. Method: immunoSEQ multiplex PCR; TCRdb's copy keeps in-frame clones and lacks some. The sample includes around 80,000 clones, 74% of them seen just once. The V gene is TRBV7-2, the J gene TRBJ2-5; D ambiguous. The sample comprised PBMCs. This sequence originates from a middle-aged man in good health and CMV-seropositive. The CDR3 here is CASSLNAGKETQYF. CDR3 DNA sequence: TGTGCCAGCAGCTTAAACGCAGGAAAGGAGACCCAGTACTTC. Full variable domain (outside the CDR3, taken from reference TRBV7-2 and TRBJ2-5): GAGVSQSPSNKVTEKGKDVELRCDPISGHTALYWYRQSLGQGLEFLIYFQGNSAPDKSGLPSDRFSAERTGGSVSTLTIQRTQQEDSAVYLCASSLNAGKETQYFGPGTRLLVL.